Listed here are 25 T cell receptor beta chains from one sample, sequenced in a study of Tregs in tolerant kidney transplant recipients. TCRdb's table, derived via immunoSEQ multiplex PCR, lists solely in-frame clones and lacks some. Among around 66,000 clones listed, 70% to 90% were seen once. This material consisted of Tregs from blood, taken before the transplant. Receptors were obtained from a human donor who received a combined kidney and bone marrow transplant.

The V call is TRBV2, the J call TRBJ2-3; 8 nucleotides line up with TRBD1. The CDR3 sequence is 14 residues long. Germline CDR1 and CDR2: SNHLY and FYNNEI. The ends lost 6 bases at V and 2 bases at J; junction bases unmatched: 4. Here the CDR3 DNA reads TGTGCCAGCAGAACAGGGGGTAACACAGATACGCAGTATTTT. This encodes CASRTGGNTDTQYF.

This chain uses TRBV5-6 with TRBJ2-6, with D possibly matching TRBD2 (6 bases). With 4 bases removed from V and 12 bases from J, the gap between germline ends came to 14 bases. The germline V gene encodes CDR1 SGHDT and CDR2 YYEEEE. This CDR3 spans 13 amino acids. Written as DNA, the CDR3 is TGTGCCAGCAGCCGGGACTCCCTGCCCGTCCTGACTTTC. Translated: CASSRDSLPVLTF.

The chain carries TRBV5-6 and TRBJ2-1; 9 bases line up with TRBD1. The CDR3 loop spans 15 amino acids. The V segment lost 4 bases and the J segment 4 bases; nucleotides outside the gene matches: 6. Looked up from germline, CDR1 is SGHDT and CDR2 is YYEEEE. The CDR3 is CASSPWDREYNEQFF. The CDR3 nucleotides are TGTGCCAGCAGCCCTTGGGACAGGGAATACAATGAGCAGTTCTTC.

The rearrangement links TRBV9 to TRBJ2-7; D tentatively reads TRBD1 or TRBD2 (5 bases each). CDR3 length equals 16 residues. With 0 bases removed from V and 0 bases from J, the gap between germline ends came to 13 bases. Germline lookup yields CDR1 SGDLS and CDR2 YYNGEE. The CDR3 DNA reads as TGTGCCAGCAGCGTAGGAGGGGCCGCAAGCTCCTACGAGCAGTACTTC. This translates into CASSVGGAASSYEQYF.

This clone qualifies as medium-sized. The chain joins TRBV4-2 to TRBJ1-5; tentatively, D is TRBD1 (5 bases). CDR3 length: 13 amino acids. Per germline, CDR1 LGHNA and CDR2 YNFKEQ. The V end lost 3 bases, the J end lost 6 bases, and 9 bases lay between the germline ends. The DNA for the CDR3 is TGTGCCAGCAGCCAGGGGGTTGGTCAGCCCCAGCATTTT. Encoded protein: CASSQGVGQPQHF.

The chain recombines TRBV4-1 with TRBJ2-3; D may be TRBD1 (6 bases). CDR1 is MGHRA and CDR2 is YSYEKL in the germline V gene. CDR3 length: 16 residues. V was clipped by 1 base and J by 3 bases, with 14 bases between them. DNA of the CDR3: TGCGCCAGCAGCCAAGGGCGCACAGGGATAACAGATACGCAGTATTTT. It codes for CASSQGRTGITDTQYF.

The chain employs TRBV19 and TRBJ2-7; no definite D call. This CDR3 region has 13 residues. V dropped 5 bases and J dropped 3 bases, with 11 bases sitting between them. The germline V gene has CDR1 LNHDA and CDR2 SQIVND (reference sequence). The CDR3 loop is CASSGPRSYEQYF. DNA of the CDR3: TGTGCCAGTAGTGGCCCCCGGAGCTACGAGCAGTACTTC.

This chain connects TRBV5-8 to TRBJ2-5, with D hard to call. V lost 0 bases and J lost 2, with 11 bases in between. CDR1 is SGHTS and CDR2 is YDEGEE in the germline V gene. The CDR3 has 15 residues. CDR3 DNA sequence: TGTGCCAGCAGCTTGGGCCACGGATCTCAAGAGACCCAGTACTTC. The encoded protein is CASSLGHGSQETQYF.

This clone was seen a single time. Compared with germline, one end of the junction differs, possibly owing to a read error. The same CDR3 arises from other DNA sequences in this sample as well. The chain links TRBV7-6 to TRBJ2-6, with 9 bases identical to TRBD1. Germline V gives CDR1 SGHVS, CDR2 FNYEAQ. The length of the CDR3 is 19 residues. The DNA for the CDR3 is TGTGCCAGCAGCCCGTACAGGGGGCGTGGAGGAGCTGGGGCCAACGTCTTGACTTTC. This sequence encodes CASSPYRGRGGAGANVLTF.

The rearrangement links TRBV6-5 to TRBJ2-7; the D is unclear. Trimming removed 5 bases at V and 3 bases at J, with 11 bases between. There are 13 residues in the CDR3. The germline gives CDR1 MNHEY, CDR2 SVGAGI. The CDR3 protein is CASSRSSFYEQYF. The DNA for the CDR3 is TGTGCCAGCAGTCGTAGTAGTTTCTACGAGCAGTACTTC.

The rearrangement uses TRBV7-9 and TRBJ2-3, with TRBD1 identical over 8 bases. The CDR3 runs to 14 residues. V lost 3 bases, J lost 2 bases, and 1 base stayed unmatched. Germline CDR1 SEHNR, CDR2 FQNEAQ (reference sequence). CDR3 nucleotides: TGTGCCAGCAGCTTGGACAGGGTCACAGATACGCAGTATTTT. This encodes CASSLDRVTDTQYF.

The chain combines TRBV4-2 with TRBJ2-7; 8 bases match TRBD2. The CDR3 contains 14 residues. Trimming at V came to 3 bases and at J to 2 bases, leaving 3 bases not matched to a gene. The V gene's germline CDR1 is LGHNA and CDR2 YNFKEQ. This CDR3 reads CASSQGLEAYEQYF. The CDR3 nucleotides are TGTGCCAGCAGCCAGGGACTAGAAGCCTACGAGCAGTACTTC.

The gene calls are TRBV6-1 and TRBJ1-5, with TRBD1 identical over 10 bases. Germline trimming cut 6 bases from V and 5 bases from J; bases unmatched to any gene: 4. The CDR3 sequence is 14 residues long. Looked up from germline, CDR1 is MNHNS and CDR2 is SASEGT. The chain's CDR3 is CASRGDRGDQPQHF. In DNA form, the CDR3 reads TGTGCCAGCAGGGGGGACAGGGGCGATCAGCCCCAGCATTTT.

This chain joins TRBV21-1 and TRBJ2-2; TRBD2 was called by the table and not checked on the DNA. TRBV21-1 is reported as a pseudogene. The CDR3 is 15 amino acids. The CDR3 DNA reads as TGTGCCAGCAGCAAAGGGGGAGGGGCCACCGGGGAGCTGTTTTTT. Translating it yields CASSKGGGATGELFF.

CDR3 in amino acids: CSADDYVGYTF. The CDR3 DNA reads as TGCAGTGCTGACGATTATGTAGGCTACACCTTC. The chain recombines TRBV20-1 with TRBJ1-2; D call uncertain. This CDR3 is built from 11 residues. Germline assignment: CDR1 DFQATT and CDR2 SNEGSKA (reference sequence). The V gene lost 5 bases and the J gene lost 8 bases, with 12 bases spanning the gap.

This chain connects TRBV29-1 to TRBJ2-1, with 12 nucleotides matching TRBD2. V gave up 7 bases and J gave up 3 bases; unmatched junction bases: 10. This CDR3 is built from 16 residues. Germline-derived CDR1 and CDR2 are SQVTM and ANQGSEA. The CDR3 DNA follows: TGCAGCGCCCGGACTAGCGGGACCACTTACTACAATGAGCAGTTCTTC. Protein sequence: CSARTSGTTYYNEQFF.

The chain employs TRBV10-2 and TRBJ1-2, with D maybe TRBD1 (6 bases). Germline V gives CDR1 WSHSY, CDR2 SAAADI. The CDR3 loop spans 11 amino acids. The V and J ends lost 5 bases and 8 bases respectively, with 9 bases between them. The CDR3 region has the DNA TGCGCCAGCAGTACAGGGCGGGGCTACACCTTC. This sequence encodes CASSTGRGYTF.

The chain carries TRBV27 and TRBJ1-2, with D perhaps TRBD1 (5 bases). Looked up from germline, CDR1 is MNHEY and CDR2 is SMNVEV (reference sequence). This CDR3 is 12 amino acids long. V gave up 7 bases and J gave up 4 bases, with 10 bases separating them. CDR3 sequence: CASMDTLYGYTF. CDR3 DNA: TGTGCCAGCATGGACACTCTCTATGGCTACACCTTC.

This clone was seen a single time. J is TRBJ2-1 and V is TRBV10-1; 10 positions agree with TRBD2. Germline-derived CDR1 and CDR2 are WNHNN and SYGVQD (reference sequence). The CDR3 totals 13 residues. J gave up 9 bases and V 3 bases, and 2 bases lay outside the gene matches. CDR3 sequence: CASSELAGSEQFF. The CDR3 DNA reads TGCGCCAGCAGTGAACTAGCGGGGAGTGAGCAGTTCTTC.

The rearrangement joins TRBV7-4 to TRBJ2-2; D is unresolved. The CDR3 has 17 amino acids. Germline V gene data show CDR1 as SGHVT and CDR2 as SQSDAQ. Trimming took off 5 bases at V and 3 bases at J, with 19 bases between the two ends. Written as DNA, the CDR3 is TGTGCCAGCAGCCCCGGTATGTCGCACTGGGACACCGGGGAGCTGTTTTTT. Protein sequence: CASSPGMSHWDTGELFF. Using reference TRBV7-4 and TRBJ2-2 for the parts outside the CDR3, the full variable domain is GAGVSQSPRYKVAKRGRDVALRCDSISGHVTLYWYRQTLGQGSEVLTYSQSDAQRDKSGRPSGRFSAERPERSVSTLKIQRTEQGDSAVYLCASSPGMSHWDTGELFFGEGSRLTVL.

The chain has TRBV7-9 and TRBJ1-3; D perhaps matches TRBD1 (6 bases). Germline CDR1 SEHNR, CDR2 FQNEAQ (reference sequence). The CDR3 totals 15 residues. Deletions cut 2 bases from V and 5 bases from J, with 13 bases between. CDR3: CASSLTRDTRNTIYF. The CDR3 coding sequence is TGTGCCAGCAGCTTAACGAGGGACACCAGAAACACCATATATTTT.

The DNA of the CDR3 is TGCGCCAGCAGTGACCCTCGGACTAGCGGCTACAGTGGGGAAGAGACCCAGTACTTC. Translation gives CASSDPRTSGYSGEETQYF. This chain links TRBV10-2 with TRBJ2-5; 10 bases are a match to TRBD2. CDR1 is WSHSY and CDR2 is SAAADI in the germline V gene. This CDR3 is built from 19 residues. After removal of 3 bases from V and 3 bases from J, the junction contained 16 bases not matched to a gene.

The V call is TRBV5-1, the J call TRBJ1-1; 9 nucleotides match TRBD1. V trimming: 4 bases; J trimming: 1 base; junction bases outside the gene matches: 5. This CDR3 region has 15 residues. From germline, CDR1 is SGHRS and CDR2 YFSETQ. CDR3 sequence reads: CASSLRGQGNTEAFF. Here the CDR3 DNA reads TGCGCCAGCAGCCTCAGGGGACAGGGGAACACTGAAGCTTTCTTT.

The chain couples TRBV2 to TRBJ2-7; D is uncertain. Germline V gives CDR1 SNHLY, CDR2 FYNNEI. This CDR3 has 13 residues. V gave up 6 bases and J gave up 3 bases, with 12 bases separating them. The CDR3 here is CASSVGYNYEQYF. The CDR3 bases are TGTGCCAGCAGCGTCGGTTATAACTACGAGCAGTACTTC.

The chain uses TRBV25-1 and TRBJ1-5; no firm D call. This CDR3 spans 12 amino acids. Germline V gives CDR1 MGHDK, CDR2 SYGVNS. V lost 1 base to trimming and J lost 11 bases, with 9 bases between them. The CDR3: CASSEFDGAQHF. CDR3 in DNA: TGTGCCAGCAGTGAATTTGACGGGGCCCAGCATTTT. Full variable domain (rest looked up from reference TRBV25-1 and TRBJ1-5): EADIYQTPRYLVIGTGKKITLECSQTMGHDKMYWYQQDPGMELHLIHYSYGVNSTEKGDLSSESTVSRIRTEHFPLTLESARPSHTSQYLCASSEFDGAQHFGDGTRLSIL.